Listed below are T cell receptor beta chains from one sample, sequenced in a study of T cell responses to AZD1222 COVID-19 vaccine. TCRdb keeps only in-frame clones here, not all; method: immunoSEQ multiplex PCR. The sample has fewer than 85,000 clones, roughly 94% seen once. Sequences were derived from peripheral blood, sampled on day 0 of MenACWY control vaccination. The receptor set was obtained from an adult in good health. The CDR3 runs from the conserved cysteine through the conserved F or W. Each record gives: clone size, D gene, CDR3 length, J gene, V gene, CDR3 DNA, CDR3 protein. The D gene is left open where the match is weak. Clone size is stated in some rows and not others, as once, few, many or a class when expanded.

NA	NA	17	TRBJ2-1	TRBV3-1/TRBV3-2	TGTGCCAGCAGCCAAGGAGGCAGGGAAGGTCCGTCAAATGAGCAGTTCTTC	CASSQGGREGPSNEQFF
NA	NA	15	TRBJ1-5	TRBV3-1/TRBV3-2	TGTGCCAGCAGCCAAGATGGAACGGGCAATCAGCCCCAGCATTTT	CASSQDGTGNQPQHF
NA	NA	14	TRBJ2-7	TRBV5-5	TGTGCCAGCAGCTTGGCCGCCAGTACCTACGAGCAGTACTTC	CASSLAASTYEQYF
NA	NA	14	TRBJ1-2	TRBV19	TGTGCCAGCACCGCGGCCAGGAGTGACTATGGCTACACCTTC	CASTAARSDYGYTF
NA	TRBD2	15	TRBJ2-3	TRBV2	TGTGCCAGCAGTGACCTTAGCGGGACCACAGATACGCAGTATTTT	CASSDLSGTTDTQYF
NA	TRBD2	13	TRBJ2-7	TRBV6-5	TGTGCCAGCGCGGGGGGAAAGGCTAACGAGCAGTACTTC	CASAGGKANEQYF
NA	TRBD1	15	TRBJ2-7	TRBV6-5	TGTGCCAGCAGCGTTGGACAGGGTAAATCCTACGAGCAGTACTTC	CASSVGQGKSYEQYF
NA	NA	16	TRBJ2-3	TRBV9	TGTGCCAGCAGCGTAGGTACAGGGTCTAGCACAGATACGCAGTATTTT	CASSVGTGSSTDTQYF
NA	NA	13	TRBJ2-2	TRBV2	TGTGCCAGCAGCGCCGTAAGGGCCGGGGAGCTGTTTTTT	CASSAVRAGELFF
NA	TRBD1	14	TRBJ1-1	TRBV3-1/TRBV3-2	TGTGCCAGCAGCCAGACAGGGGTCCGGACTGAAGCTTTCTTT	CASSQTGVRTEAFF
NA	TRBD1	14	TRBJ1-1	TRBV6-5	TGTGCCAGCAGCCCGGACAGGGCGAACACTGAAGCTTTCTTT	CASSPDRANTEAFF
NA	NA	14	TRBJ1-6	TRBV28	TGTGCCAGCAGTGGGGAGGTTCAGAATTCACCCCTCCACTTT	CASSGEVQNSPLHF
NA	NA	11	TRBJ1-1	TRBV11-1	TGTGCCAGCAGCGTTCTATATGAAGCTTTCTTT	CASSVLYEAFF
once	TRBD1	15	TRBJ1-4	TRBV10-3	TGTGCCATCAGTGACTCGACAGGGGATTTAGAAAAACTGTTTTTT	CAISDSTGDLEKLFF
NA	NA	14	TRBJ1-1	TRBV27	TGTGCCAGCAGCCCACGCCTCGCGCGCGGTAGAGCTTTCTTT	CASSPRLARGRAFF
NA	NA	12	TRBJ2-7	TRBV10-3	TGTGCCATCAGCCCAGGGGGGGGCGAGCAGTACTTC	CAISPGGGEQYF
NA	NA	17	TRBJ1-3	TRBV18	TGTGCCAGCTCATACAACTTACCTGACAGCTCTGGAAACACCATATATTTT	CASSYNLPDSSGNTIYF
NA	TRBD1	15	TRBJ2-1	TRBV9	TGTGCCAGCAGAGAGGACAGGGGGGACTACAATGAGCAGTTCTTC	CASREDRGDYNEQFF
NA	NA	13	TRBJ1-4	TRBV12-3/TRBV12-4	TGTGCCAGCAGTTCGGACAGCGAAGAAAAACTGTTTTTT	CASSSDSEEKLFF
NA	NA	13	TRBJ2-3	TRBV11-1	TGTGCCATCCTGGGCAGGGGCACAGATACGCAGTATTTT	CAILGRGTDTQYF
NA	TRBD1	12	TRBJ2-7	TRBV30	TGTGCCTGGAGTGGGACAGGGAACGAGCAGTACTTC	CAWSGTGNEQYF
NA	NA	15	TRBJ1-4	TRBV28	TGTGCCAGCAGTGAGAAGGGAGGGGGAAATGAAAAACTGTTTTTT	CASSEKGGGNEKLFF
once	NA	16	TRBJ1-5	TRBV7-2	TGTGCCAGCAGCTTAGTGGCAGGGCCAAACGATCAGCCCCAGCATTTT	CASSLVAGPNDQPQHF
once	NA	15	TRBJ2-1	TRBV5-1	TGCGCCAGCAGCTTGGGAGAACCGGCCTACAATGAGCAGTTCTTC	CASSLGEPAYNEQFF
once	TRBD1	14	TRBJ1-1	TRBV2	TGTGCCAGCAGTGAAGGGACAGGGAACACTGAAGCTTTCTTT	CASSEGTGNTEAFF
few	NA	13	TRBJ2-7	TRBV3-1/TRBV3-2	TGTGCCAGCAGCCAAGATCGGGGGCACGAGCAGTACTTC	CASSQDRGHEQYF
NA	NA	15	TRBJ2-7	TRBV5-1	TGCGCCAGCAGCCCGGTGATCGGGTTTAAGTACGAGCAGTACTTC	CASSPVIGFKYEQYF
NA	NA	13	TRBJ2-1	TRBV18	TGTGCCAGCTCACCAGCCTTAGGCAATGAGCAGTTCTTC	CASSPALGNEQFF
once	NA	14	TRBJ1-6	TRBV7-9	TGTGCCAGCACGCGGTTGTTGGGTGATTCACCCCTCCACTTT	CASTRLLGDSPLHF
NA	NA	20	TRBJ2-6	TRBV19	TGTGCCAGTAGTAGGGACGGGGGATTCGGGATTCGTCCTGGGGCCAACGTCCTGACTTTC	CASSRDGGFGIRPGANVLTF
NA	NA	12	TRBJ2-5	TRBV29-1	TGCAGCGTGTGGGCAGGAGGGGAGACCCAGTACTTC	CSVWAGGETQYF
NA	TRBD2	16	TRBJ2-1	TRBV9	TGTGCCAGCAGCGCTGGTAGCGGGAACTCCTACAATGAGCAGTTCTTC	CASSAGSGNSYNEQFF
NA	NA	13	TRBJ1-2	TRBV28	TGTGCCAGCAGTCCGGGGGCTAACTATGGCTACACCTTC	CASSPGANYGYTF
NA	NA	13	TRBJ2-2	TRBV12-3/TRBV12-4	TGTGCCAGCAGACCAGATGGGACCGGGGAGCTGTTTTTT	CASRPDGTGELFF
NA	NA	12	TRBJ2-5	TRBV12-5	TGTGCTAGTGGTTTGTCCGGGGAGACCCAGTACTTC	CASGLSGETQYF
NA	TRBD2	14	TRBJ2-5	TRBV5-1	TGCGCCAGCAGCTTGGGGACTAGCAGAGAGACCCAGTACTTC	CASSLGTSRETQYF
NA	NA	13	TRBJ2-3	TRBV13	TGTGCCAGCAGCTTAGCCCCGGGGGATACGCAGTATTTT	CASSLAPGDTQYF
NA	TRBD2	15	TRBJ2-1	TRBV7-2	TGTGCCAGCAGCTTAGATCCGGGAGGGGACAATGAGCAGTTCTTC	CASSLDPGGDNEQFF
NA	TRBD1	15	TRBJ2-2	TRBV7-3	TGTGCCAGCAGCTCGGGACAGGGAGCCACCGGGGAGCTGTTTTTT	CASSSGQGATGELFF
NA	TRBD1	15	TRBJ1-6	TRBV9	TGTGCCAGCAGCGTAGGTGAGGGGGCCCTTTCACCCCTCCACTTT	CASSVGEGALSPLHF
NA	TRBD2	16	TRBJ2-1	TRBV18	TGTGCCAGCTCACCACGAGTAGCGGGGGGTCGTAATGAGCAGTTCTTC	CASSPRVAGGRNEQFF
NA	NA	14	TRBJ1-6	TRBV27	TGTGCCAGCAGTTTATCGGGGGGAAATTCACCCCTCCACTTT	CASSLSGGNSPLHF
NA	TRBD1	16	TRBJ2-5	TRBV9	TGTGCCAGCAGCGATCGGGACAGGGGGCAATCGGAGACCCAGTACTTC	CASSDRDRGQSETQYF
NA	NA	13	TRBJ2-3	TRBV7-9	TGTGCCAGCAGCAACAATGCCCCAGATACGCAGTATTTT	CASSNNAPDTQYF
NA	NA	14	TRBJ1-5	TRBV6-1	TGTGCCAGCAGTGAAGATTGGGGCTGGCAGCCCCAGCATTTT	CASSEDWGWQPQHF
NA	NA	14	TRBJ1-5	TRBV6-2/TRBV6-3	TGTGCCAGCAGTTTCCAAGGGCCTAATCAGCCCCAGCATTTT	CASSFQGPNQPQHF
NA	TRBD1	15	TRBJ2-7	TRBV7-2	TGTGCCAGCAGCTTCTCAGGGGGCACATTCTACGAGCAGTACTTC	CASSFSGGTFYEQYF
NA	NA	16	TRBJ2-3	TRBV2	TGTGCCAGCAGCCGGTTCCCCGAGGCGGGCACAGATACGCAGTATTTT	CASSRFPEAGTDTQYF
once	TRBD2	20	TRBJ2-2	TRBV7-3	TGTGCCAGCAGCCAACGGACTTCTAGCGGGAGAGCGGGTAACACCGGGGAGCTGTTTTTT	CASSQRTSSGRAGNTGELFF
NA	NA	17	TRBJ1-6	TRBV5-6	TGTGCCAGCAGCTTGCGGGGTCCCGAGGGACCTAATTCACCCCTCCACTTT	CASSLRGPEGPNSPLHF
NA	TRBD2	16	TRBJ2-3	TRBV18	TGTGCCAGCTCACCCCGGGGGGGAGCTAGCACAGATACGCAGTATTTT	CASSPRGGASTDTQYF
NA	NA	15	TRBJ2-1	TRBV5-1	TGCGCCAGCAGCTTAAGAGGGGACGTTTACAATGAGCAGTTCTTC	CASSLRGDVYNEQFF
once	TRBD1	16	TRBJ2-3	TRBV27	TGTGCCAGCAGGGGAAACCGGGACAGGGTCTCAGATACGCAGTATTTT	CASRGNRDRVSDTQYF